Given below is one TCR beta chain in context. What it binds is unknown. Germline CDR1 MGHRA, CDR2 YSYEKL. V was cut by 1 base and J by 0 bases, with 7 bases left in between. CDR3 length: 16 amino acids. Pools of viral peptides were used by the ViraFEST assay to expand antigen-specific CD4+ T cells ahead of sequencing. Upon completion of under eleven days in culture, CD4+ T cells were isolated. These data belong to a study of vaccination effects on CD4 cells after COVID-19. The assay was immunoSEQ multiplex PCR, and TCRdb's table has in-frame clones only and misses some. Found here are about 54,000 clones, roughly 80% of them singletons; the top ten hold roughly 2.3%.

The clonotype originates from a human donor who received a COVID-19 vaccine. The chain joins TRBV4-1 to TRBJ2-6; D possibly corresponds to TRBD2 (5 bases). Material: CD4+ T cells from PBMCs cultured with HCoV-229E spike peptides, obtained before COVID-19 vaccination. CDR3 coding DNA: TGCGCCAGCAGCCAAGTCGGAGGCTCTGGGGCCAACGTCCTGACTTTC. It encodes CASSQVGGSGANVLTF.